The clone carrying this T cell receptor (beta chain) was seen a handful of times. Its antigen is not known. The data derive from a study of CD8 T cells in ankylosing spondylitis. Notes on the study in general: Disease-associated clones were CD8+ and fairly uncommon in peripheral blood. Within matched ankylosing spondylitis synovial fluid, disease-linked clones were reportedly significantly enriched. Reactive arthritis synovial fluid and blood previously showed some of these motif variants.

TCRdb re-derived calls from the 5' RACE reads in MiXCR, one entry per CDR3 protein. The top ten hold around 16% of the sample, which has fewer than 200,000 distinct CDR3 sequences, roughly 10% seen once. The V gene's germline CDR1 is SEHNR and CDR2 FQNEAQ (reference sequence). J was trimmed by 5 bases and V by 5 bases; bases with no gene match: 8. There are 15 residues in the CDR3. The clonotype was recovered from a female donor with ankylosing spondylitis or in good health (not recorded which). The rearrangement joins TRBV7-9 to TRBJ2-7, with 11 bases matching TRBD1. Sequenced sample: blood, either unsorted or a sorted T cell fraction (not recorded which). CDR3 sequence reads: CASSVDRGLGDEQYF. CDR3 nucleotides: TGTGCCAGCAGCGTGGACAGGGGGCTTGGTGACGAGCAGTACTTC. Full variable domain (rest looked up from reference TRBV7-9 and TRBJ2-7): DTGVSQNPRHKITKRGQNVTFRCDPISEHNRLYWYRQTLGQGPEFLTYFQNEAQLEKSRLLSDRFSAERPKGSFSTLEIQRTEQGDSAMYLCASSVDRGLGDEQYFGPGTRLTVT.